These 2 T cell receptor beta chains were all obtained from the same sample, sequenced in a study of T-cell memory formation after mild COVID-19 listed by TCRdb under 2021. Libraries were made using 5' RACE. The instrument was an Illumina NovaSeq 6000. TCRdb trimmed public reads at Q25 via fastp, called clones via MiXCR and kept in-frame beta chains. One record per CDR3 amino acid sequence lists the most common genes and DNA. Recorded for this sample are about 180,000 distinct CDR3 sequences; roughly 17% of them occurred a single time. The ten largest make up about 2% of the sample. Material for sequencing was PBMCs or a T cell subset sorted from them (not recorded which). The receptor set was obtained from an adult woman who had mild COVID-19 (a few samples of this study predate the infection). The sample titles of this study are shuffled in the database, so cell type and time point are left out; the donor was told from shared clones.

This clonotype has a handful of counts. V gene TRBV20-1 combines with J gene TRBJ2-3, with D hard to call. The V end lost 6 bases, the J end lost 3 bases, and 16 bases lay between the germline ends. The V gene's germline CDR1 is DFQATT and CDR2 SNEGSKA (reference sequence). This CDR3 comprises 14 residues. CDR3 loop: CSARHQWLTDTQYF. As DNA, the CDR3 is TGCAGTGCCCGCCACCAGTGGTTGACAGATACGCAGTATTTT.

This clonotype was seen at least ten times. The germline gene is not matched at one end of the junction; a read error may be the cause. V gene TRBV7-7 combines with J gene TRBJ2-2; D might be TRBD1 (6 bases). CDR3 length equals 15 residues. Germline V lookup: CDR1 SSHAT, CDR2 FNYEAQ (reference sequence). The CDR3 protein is CASSQGLTVTGELFF. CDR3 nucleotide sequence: TGTGCTAGCAGTCAGGGGTTAACCGTTACCGGGGAGCTGTTTTTT.